Below, 2 T cell receptor beta chains from the same sample are listed, as sequenced in a study of shared clonotypes between healthy human individuals. The protocol was immunoSEQ multiplex PCR, while the TCRdb copy is restricted to in-frame clones and leaves out a portion. The table records about 1.5 million clones, around 98% of them present only once. Material: naive CD4+ T cells sorted from blood. This sample's subset: CD45RA+ positively selected. The receptors were gathered from a man aged 25-45 years in good health.

The chain recombines TRBV30 with TRBJ1-1; a possible D gene is TRBD1 (6 bases). The CDR3 loop spans 11 amino acids. Germline values: CDR1 GTSNPN, CDR2 SVGIG (reference sequence). The CDR3: CASGAEQEAFF. CDR3 sequence (DNA): TGTGCGTCGGGGGCGGAGCAGGAAGCTTTCTTT. Combining the CDR3 with reference TRBV30 and TRBJ1-1 gives the whole variable domain SQTIHQWPATLVQPVGSPLSLECTVEGTSNPNLYWYRQAAGRGLQLLFYSVGIGQISSEVPQNLSASRPQDRQFILSSKKLLLSDSGFYLCASGAEQEAFFGQGTRLTVV.

The rearrangement links TRBV28 to TRBJ2-7; 14 nucleotides match TRBD2. The germline V gene has CDR1 MDHEN and CDR2 SYDVKM. The CDR3 extends over 14 amino acids. V shed 6 bases, J shed 5 bases, and the junction held 3 bases outside the gene matches. Written as DNA, the CDR3 is TGTGCCAGCAGGGGACTAGCGGGAGTAAACGAGCAGTACTTC. Its protein product is CASRGLAGVNEQYF.